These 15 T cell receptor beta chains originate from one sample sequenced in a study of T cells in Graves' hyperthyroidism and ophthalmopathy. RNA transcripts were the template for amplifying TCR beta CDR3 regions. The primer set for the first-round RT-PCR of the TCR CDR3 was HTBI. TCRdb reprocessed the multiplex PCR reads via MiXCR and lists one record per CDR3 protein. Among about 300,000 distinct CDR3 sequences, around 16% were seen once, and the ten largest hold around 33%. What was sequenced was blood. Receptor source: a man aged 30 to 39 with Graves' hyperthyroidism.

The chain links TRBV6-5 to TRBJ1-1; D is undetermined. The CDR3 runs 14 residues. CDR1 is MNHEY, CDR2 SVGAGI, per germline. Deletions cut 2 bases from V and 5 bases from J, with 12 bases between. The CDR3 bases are TGTGCCAGCAGTTACGGACCTCTGGGAACTGAAGCTTTCTTT. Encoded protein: CASSYGPLGTEAFF.

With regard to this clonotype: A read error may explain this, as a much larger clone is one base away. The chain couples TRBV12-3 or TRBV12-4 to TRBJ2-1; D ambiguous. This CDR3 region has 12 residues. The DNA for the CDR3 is TGTACCAGCCGAGCCTTTAGTAATGAGCAGTTCTTC. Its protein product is CTSRAFSNEQFF.

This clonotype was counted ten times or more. CDR3 residues: CASSELGTDTQYF. The DNA for the CDR3 is TGTGCCAGCAGTGAGCTTGGGACAGATACGCAGTATTTT. The V gene is TRBV2, the J gene TRBJ2-3; no firm D call. Trimming took off 3 bases at V and 3 bases at J, with 7 bases between the two ends. The CDR3 runs 13 residues. Germline values: CDR1 SNHLY, CDR2 FYNNEI.

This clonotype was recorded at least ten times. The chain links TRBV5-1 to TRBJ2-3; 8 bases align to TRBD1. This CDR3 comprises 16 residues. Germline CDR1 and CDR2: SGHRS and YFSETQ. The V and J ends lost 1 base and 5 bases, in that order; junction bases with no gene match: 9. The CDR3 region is CASSLYPGQEGDTQYF. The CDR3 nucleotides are TGCGCCAGCAGCTTGTACCCGGGACAGGAAGGAGATACGCAGTATTTT. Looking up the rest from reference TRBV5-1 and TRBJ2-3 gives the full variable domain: KAGVTQTPRYLIKTRGQQVTLSCSPISGHRSVSWYQQTPGQGLQFLFEYFSETQRNKGNFPGRFSGRQFSNSRSEMNVSTLELGDSALYLCASSLYPGQEGDTQYFGPGTRLTVL.

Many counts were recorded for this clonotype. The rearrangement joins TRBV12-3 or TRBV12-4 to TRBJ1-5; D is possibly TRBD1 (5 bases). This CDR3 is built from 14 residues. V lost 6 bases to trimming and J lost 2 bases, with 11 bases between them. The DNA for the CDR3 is TGTGCCAGCAGCGTCGGGGGGGGCAATCAGCCCCAGCATTTT. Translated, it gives CASSVGGGNQPQHF.

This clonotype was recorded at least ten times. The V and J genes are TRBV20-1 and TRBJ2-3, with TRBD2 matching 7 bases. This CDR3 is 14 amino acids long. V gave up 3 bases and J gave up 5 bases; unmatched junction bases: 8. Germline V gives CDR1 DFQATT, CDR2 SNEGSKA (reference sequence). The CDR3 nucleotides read TGCAGTGCTAGTCGGGCGGGAGAACGAGATACGCAGTATTTT. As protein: CSASRAGERDTQYF.

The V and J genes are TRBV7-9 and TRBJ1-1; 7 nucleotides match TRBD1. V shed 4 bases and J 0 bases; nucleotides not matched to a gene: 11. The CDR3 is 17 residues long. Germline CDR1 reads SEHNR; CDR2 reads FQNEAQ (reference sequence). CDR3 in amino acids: CASSYLSGTALNTEAFF. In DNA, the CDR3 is TGTGCCAGCAGCTATCTCTCCGGGACAGCCCTGAACACTGAAGCTTTCTTT.

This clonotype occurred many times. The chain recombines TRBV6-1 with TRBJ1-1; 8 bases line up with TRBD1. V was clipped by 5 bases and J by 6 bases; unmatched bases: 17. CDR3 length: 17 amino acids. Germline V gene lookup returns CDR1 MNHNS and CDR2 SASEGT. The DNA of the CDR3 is TGTGCCAGCAGTTCGAAAACCAAGGACAGGGTGTCCCCTGAAGCTTTCTTT. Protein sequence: CASSSKTKDRVSPEAFF.

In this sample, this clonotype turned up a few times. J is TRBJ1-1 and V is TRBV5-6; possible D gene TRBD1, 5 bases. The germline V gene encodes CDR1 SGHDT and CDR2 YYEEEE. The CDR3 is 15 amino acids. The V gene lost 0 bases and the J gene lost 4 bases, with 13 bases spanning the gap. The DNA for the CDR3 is TGTGCCAGCAGCTTGGTTGGCCTAAGGGGCACTGAAGCTTTCTTT. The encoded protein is CASSLVGLRGTEAFF. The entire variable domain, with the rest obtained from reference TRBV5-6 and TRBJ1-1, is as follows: DAGVTQSPTHLIKTRGQQVTLRCSPKSGHDTVSWYQQALGQGPQFIFQYYEEEERQRGNFPDRFSGHQFPNYSSELNVNALLLGDSALYLCASSLVGLRGTEAFFGQGTRLTVV.

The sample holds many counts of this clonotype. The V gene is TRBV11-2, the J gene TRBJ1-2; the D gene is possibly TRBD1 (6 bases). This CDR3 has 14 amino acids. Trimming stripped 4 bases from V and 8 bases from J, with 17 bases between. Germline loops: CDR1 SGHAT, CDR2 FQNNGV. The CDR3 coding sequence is TGTGCCAGCAGCTCCGATAGGGGGTTGCGAGGCTACACCTTC. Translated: CASSSDRGLRGYTF.

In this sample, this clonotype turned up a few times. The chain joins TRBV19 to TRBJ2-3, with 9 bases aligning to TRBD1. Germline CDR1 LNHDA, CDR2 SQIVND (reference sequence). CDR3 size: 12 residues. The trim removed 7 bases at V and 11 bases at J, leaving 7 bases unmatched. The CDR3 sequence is CASTKGDREQYF. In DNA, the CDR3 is TGTGCCAGTACCAAAGGGGACAGGGAGCAGTATTTT.

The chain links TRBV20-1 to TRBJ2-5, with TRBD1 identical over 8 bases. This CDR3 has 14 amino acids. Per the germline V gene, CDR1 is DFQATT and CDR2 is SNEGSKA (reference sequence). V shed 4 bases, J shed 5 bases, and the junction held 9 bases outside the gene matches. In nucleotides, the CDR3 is TGCAGTGCTATTCCGGACAGGGACGGGGAGACCCAGTACTTC. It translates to CSAIPDRDGETQYF.

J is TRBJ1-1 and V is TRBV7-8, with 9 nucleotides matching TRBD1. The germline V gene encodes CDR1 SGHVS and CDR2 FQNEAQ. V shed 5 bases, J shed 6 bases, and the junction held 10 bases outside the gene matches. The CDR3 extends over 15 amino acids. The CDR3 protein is CASSPSLGQGPEAFF. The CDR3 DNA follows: TGTGCCAGCAGCCCGAGCCTGGGACAGGGCCCTGAAGCTTTCTTT.

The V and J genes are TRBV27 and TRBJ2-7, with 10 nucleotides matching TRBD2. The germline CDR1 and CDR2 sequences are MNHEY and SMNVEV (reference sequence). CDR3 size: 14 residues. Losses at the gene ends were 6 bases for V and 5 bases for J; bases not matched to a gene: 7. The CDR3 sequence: CASSQAGGIHEQYF. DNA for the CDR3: TGTGCCAGCAGCCAAGCGGGAGGGATACACGAGCAGTACTTC.

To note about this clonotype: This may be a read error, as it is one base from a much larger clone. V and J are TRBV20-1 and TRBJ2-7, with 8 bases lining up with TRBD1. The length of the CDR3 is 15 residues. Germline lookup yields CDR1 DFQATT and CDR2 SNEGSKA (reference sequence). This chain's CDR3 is CSARGETGVTYGQYF. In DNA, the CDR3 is TGCAGTGCTAGAGGGGAGACAGGGGTGACCTACGGGCAGTACTTC.